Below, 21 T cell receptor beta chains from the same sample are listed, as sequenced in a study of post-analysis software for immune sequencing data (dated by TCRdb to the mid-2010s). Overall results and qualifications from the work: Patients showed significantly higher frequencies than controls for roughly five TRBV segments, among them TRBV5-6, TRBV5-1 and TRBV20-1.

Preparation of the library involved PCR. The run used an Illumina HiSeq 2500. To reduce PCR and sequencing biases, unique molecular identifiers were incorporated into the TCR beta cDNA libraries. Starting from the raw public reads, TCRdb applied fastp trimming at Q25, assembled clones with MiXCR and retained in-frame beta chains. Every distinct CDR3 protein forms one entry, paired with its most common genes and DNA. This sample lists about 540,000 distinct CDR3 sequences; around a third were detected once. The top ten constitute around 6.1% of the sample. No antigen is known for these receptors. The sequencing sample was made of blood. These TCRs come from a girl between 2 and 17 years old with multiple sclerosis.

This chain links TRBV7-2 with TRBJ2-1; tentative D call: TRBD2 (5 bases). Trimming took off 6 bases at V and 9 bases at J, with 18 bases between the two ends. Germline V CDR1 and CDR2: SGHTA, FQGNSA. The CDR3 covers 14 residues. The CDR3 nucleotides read TGTGCCAGCAGTGGCGGGTGGTTAGAGCCTGAGCAGTTCTTC. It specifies CASSGGWLEPEQFF.

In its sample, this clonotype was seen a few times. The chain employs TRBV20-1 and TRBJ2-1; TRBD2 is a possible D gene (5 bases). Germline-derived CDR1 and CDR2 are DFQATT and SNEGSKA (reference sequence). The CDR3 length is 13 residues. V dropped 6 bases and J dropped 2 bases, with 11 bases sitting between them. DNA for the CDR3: TGCAGTGCCCGCGGGCGTACCTACAATGAGCAGTTCTTC. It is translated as CSARGRTYNEQFF.

CDR3 nucleotides: TGCGCCAGCAGCAGTGGGGACAGACAGTTTACCCGAGATACGCAGTATTTT. Protein: CASSSGDRQFTRDTQYF. The chain has TRBV5-1 and TRBJ2-3; 7 bases line up with TRBD1. Germline CDR1 and CDR2: SGHRS and YFSETQ. The CDR3 extends over 17 amino acids. V was pared by 4 bases and J by 5 bases, with 16 bases of the junction left unmatched.

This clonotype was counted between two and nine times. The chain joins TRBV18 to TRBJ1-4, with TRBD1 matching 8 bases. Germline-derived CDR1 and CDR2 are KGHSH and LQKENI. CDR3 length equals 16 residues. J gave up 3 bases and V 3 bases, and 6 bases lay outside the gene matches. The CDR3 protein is CASSPPTGGSNEKLFF. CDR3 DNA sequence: TGTGCCAGCTCACCGCCCACAGGGGGTTCTAATGAAAAACTGTTTTTT.

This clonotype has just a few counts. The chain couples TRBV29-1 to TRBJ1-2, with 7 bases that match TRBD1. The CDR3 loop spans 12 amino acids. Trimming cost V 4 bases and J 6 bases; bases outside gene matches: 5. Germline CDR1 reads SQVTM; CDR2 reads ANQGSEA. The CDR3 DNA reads TGCAGCGTTGTGTTCGGACAGGATGGCTACACCTTC. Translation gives CSVVFGQDGYTF.

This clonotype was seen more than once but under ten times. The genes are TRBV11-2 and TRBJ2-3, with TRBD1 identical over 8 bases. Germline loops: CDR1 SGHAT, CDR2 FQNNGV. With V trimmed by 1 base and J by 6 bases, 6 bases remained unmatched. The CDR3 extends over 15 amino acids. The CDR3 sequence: CASSLGTQGADTQYF. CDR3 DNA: TGTGCCAGCAGCTTAGGGACCCAGGGGGCTGATACGCAGTATTTT. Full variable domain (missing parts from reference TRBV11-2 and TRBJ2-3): EAGVAQSPRYKIIEKRQSVAFWCNPISGHATLYWYQQILGQGPKLLIQFQNNGVVDDSQLPKDRFSAERLKGVDSTLKIQPAKLEDSAVYLCASSLGTQGADTQYFGPGTRLTVL.

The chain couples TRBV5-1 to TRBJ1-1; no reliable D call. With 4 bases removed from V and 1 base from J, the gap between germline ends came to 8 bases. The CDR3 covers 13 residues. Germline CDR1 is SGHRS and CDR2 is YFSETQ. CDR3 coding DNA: TGCGCCAGCAGCAAGGGCGAGAACACTGAAGCTTTCTTT. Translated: CASSKGENTEAFF.

CDR3 nucleotides: TGTGCCAGCAGCCTAATACAGGGGGCTACCCCCAAGGGGGAAGCTTTCTTT. Translated: CASSLIQGATPKGEAFF. The J gene is TRBJ1-1, the V gene TRBV3-1; 9 nucleotides line up with TRBD1. V dropped 4 bases and J dropped 8; count of bases not matched to a gene: 17. The CDR3 extends over 17 amino acids. Germline V gene lookup returns CDR1 LGHDT and CDR2 YNNKEL (reference sequence).

In nucleotides, the CDR3 is TGTGCCAGCAGCTTGGTTTGGGGGACACCCTACGAGCAGTACTTC. Protein: CASSLVWGTPYEQYF. The chain employs TRBV7-8 and TRBJ2-7, with a weak D call TRBD1 (6 bases). V lost 3 bases, J lost 2 bases, and 14 bases lay in between. The CDR3 has 15 amino acids. Germline CDR1 SGHVS, CDR2 FQNEAQ.

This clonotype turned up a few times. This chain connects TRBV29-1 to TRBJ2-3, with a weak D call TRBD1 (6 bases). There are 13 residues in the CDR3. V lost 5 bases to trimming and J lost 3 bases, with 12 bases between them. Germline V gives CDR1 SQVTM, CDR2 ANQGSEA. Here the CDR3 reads CSVPGVGTDTQYF. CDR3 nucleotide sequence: TGCAGCGTTCCAGGGGTCGGGACAGATACGCAGTATTTT.

For the CDR3, the DNA is TGTGCCATCAGTGACGAGCGAAACTCTGGAAACACCATATATTTT. It encodes CAISDERNSGNTIYF. The chain uses TRBV10-3 and TRBJ1-3; no reliable D call. The CDR3 spans 15 residues. The germline V gene encodes CDR1 ENHRY and CDR2 SYGVKD. Trimming cost V 3 bases and J 0 bases, with 9 bases left between them.

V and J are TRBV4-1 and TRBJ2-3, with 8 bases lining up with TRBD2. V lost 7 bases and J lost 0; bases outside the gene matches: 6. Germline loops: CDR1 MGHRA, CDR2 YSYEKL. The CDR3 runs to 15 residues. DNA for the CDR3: TGCGCCAGCACCCCTAGCGGGCTTAGCACAGATACGCAGTATTTT. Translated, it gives CASTPSGLSTDTQYF.

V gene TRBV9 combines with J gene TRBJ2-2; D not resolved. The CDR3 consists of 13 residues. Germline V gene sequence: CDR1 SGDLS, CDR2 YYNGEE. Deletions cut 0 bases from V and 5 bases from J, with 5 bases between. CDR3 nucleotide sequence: TGTGCCAGCAGCGTAGACCAAACCGGGGAGCTGTTTTTT. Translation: CASSVDQTGELFF.

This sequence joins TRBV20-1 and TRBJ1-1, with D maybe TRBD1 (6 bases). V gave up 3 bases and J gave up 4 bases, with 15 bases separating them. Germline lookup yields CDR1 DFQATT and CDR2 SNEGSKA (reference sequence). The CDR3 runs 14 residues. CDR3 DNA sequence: TGCAGTGCTAGTTTCGGCAGGGGATCCACTGAAGCTTTCTTT. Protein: CSASFGRGSTEAFF.

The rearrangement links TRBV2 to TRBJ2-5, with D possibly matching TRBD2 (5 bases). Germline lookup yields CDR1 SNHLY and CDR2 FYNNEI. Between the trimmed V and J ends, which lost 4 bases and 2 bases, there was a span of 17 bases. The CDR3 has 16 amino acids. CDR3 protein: CASSVEGSYLQETQYF. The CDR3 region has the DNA TGTGCCAGCAGTGTAGAGGGTTCTTACTTACAAGAGACCCAGTACTTC.

CDR3 nucleotide sequence: TGTGCCAGCAGCTCCGACAGGGGACTCAGGTACTACGAGCAGTACTTC. Its translation: CASSSDRGLRYYEQYF. The V and J genes are TRBV5-6 and TRBJ2-7, with 8 nucleotides matching TRBD1. J gave up 3 bases and V 3 bases, and 11 bases lay outside the gene matches. The germline V gene encodes CDR1 SGHDT and CDR2 YYEEEE. The CDR3 length is 16 residues.

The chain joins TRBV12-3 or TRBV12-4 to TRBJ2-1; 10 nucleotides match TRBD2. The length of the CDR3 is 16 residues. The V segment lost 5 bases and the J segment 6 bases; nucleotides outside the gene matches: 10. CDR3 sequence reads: CASSMGQRGGFNEQFF. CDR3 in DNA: TGTGCCAGCAGTATGGGTCAGCGGGGGGGCTTCAATGAGCAGTTCTTC.

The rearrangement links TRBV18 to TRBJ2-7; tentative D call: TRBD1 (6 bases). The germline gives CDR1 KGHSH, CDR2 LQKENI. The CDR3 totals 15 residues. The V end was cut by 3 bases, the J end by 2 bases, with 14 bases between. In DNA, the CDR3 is TGTGCCAGCTCACCTTGGCAGGGGTCGCCCTACGAGCAGTACTTC. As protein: CASSPWQGSPYEQYF.

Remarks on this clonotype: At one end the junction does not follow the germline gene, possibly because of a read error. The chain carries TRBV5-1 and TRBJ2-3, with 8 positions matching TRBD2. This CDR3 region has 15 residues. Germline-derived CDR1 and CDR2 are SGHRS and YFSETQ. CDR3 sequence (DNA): TGCACCAGCAGCTTAGCGGGGAAAAACACAGATACGCAGTATTTT. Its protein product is CTSSLAGKNTDTQYF.

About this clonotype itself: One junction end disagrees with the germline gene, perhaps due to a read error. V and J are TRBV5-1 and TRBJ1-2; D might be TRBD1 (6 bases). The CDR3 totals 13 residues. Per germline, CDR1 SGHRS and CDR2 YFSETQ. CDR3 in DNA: TGCGCCGGCAGCCCGACAGGAGACTATGGCTACACCTTC. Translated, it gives CAGSPTGDYGYTF. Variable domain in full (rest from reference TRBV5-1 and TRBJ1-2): KAGVTQTPRYLIKTRGQQVTLSCSPISGHRSVSWYQQTPGQGLQFLFEYFSETQRNKGNFPGRFSGRQFSNSRSEMNVSTLELGDSALYLCAGSPTGDYGYTFGSGTRLTVV.

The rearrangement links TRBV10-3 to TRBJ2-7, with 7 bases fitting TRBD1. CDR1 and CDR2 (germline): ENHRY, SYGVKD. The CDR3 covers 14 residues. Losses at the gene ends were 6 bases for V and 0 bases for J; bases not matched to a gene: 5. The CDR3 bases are TGTGCCATCAGCCCCCGGGACAGCTCCTACGAGCAGTACTTC. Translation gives CAISPRDSSYEQYF.